The 14 T cell receptor beta chains reported below all come from one sample, sequenced in a study of blood T cells in healthy people across ages (dated by TCRdb to the mid-2010s). The receptor library was made with 5' RACE. TCRdb lists the instrument as Illumina HiSeq 2500. A second PCR of roughly 6 to 11 cycles was run with a J-beta primer mix and a sample-barcoded 5' primer. TCRdb ran its own pipeline on the public reads, namely fastp trimming at Q25 and MiXCR clone calling, and kept in-frame beta chains. Records with the same CDR3 protein are collapsed into one entry carrying the most frequent genes and DNA. The sample profile shows nearly 800,000 distinct CDR3 sequences; more than 20% of them were found once. The ten biggest clones cover more than 3% of the sample. The data were also submitted as part of a second study, on T cells of mothers and their children.

The specimen was blood. These receptors were taken from a boy younger than 18 in good health.

The chain uses TRBV15 and TRBJ1-2, with D maybe TRBD1 (5 bases). This CDR3 contains 14 residues. Trimming stripped 4 bases from V and 8 bases from J, with 17 bases between. The germline gives CDR1 LNHNV, CDR2 YYDKDF (reference sequence). The CDR3: CATSTLPGRGGYTF. Here the CDR3 DNA reads TGTGCCACCAGCACCCTCCCCGGGCGGGGGGGCTACACCTTC. Full variable domain (rest looked up from reference TRBV15 and TRBJ1-2): DAMVIQNPRYQVTQFGKPVTLSCSQTLNHNVMYWYQQKSSQAPKLLFHYYDKDFNNEADTPDNFQSRRPNTSFCFLDIRSPGLGDTAMYLCATSTLPGRGGYTFGSGTRLTVV.

V gene TRBV29-1 combines with J gene TRBJ2-2; possibly TRBD1 or TRBD2 for D (5 bases each). The V end lost 3 bases, the J end lost 9 bases, and 23 bases lay between the germline ends. CDR3 length: 16 amino acids. CDR1 SQVTM and CDR2 ANQGSEA come from the germline V gene. The CDR3 DNA is TGCAGCGTTGAGGTTCTGGGACCCCGAGGAGAATGGGAGCTGTTTTTT. Protein: CSVEVLGPRGEWELFF.

This clonotype was counted a few times. V and J are TRBV12-3 or TRBV12-4 and TRBJ2-1; a possible D gene is TRBD2 (5 bases). V dropped 6 bases and J dropped 8 bases, with 11 bases sitting between them. CDR3 length: 12 residues. CDR3 sequence: CASSTRPDEQFF. CDR3 nucleotide sequence: TGTGCCAGCAGCACTAGGCCGGATGAGCAGTTCTTC.

Only a few counts were recorded for this clonotype. This chain connects TRBV11-2 to TRBJ1-3, with 8 nucleotides matching TRBD1. With 1 base clipped from V and 0 bases from J, the junction kept 5 bases outside the gene matches. Per germline, CDR1 SGHAT and CDR2 FQNNGV. This CDR3 comprises 17 residues. CDR3 loop: CASSLAGQAHSGNTIYF. The CDR3 region has the DNA TGTGCCAGCAGCTTAGCGGGACAGGCCCACTCTGGAAACACCATATATTTT.

The chain has TRBV29-1 and TRBJ2-3, with 9 bases lining up with TRBD2. The V and J ends lost 3 bases and 2 bases, in that order; junction bases with no gene match: 3. The length of the CDR3 is 14 residues. Germline CDR1 and CDR2: SQVTM and ANQGSEA. The CDR3 loop reads CSVDLAGITDTQYF. The CDR3 coding sequence is TGCAGCGTTGACCTAGCGGGGATCACAGATACGCAGTATTTT.

This clonotype was observed a handful of times. The chain has TRBV7-6 and TRBJ1-4; 9 bases align to TRBD1. The germline gives CDR1 SGHVS, CDR2 FNYEAQ. The CDR3 consists of 15 residues. V trimming: 4 bases; J trimming: 8 bases; junction bases outside the gene matches: 8. CDR3 DNA: TGTGCCAGCAGCTCCGAGACAGGGGGAGAAGAAAAACTGTTTTTT. This encodes CASSSETGGEEKLFF.

This clonotype was seen more than once but under ten times. The V call is TRBV29-1, the J call TRBJ2-7; the match to TRBD1 covers 9 bases. J lost 2 bases, V lost 7 bases, and 6 bases had no gene match. The CDR3 is 13 amino acids. Per the germline V gene, CDR1 is SQVTM and CDR2 is ANQGSEA. The CDR3 DNA follows: TGCAGCGGGGGACAGGGTCACCCCTACGAGCAGTACTTC. It is translated as CSGGQGHPYEQYF.

There are a few counts of this clonotype. V usage is TRBV20-1 and J usage is TRBJ2-1, with 13 bases lining up with TRBD2. The CDR3 sequence is 14 residues long. After removal of 6 bases from V and 6 bases from J, the junction contained 5 bases not matched to a gene. Per the germline V gene, CDR1 is DFQATT and CDR2 is SNEGSKA (reference sequence). CDR3 coding DNA: TGCAGTGCCCCTGGACTAGCGGGAGTCAATGAGCAGTTCTTC. It specifies CSAPGLAGVNEQFF.

The rearrangement uses TRBV7-2 and TRBJ2-3; maybe TRBD2 (6 bases). Germline-derived CDR1 and CDR2 are SGHTA and FQGNSA. The length of the CDR3 is 13 residues. Trimming cost V 7 bases and J 5 bases, with 13 bases left between them. CDR3: CASIPPGGDTQYF. In DNA form, the CDR3 reads TGTGCCAGCATTCCTCCCGGGGGAGATACGCAGTATTTT.

CDR3 loop: CASSHGNGDHGYTF. CDR3 in DNA: TGCGCCAGCAGCCATGGCAACGGGGATCATGGCTACACCTTC. The chain employs TRBV4-3 and TRBJ1-2; D ambiguous. Germline V gene data show CDR1 as LGHNA and CDR2 as YSLEER. V was trimmed by 3 bases and J by 6 bases, leaving 14 bases between them. This CDR3 spans 14 amino acids.

This chain uses TRBV9 with TRBJ1-1, with TRBD1 as a possible D gene (5 bases). The CDR3 runs 13 residues. The germline CDR1 and CDR2 sequences are SGDLS and YYNGEE. V was cut by 0 bases and J by 3 bases, with 6 bases left in between. The DNA for the CDR3 is TGTGCCAGCAGCGTAGTAGGGGACACTGAAGCTTTCTTT. Protein product: CASSVVGDTEAFF. The entire variable domain, with the rest obtained from reference TRBV9 and TRBJ1-1, is as follows: DSGVTQTPKHLITATGQRVTLRCSPRSGDLSVYWYQQSLDQGLQFLIQYYNGEERAKGNILERFSAQQFPDLHSELNLSSLELGDSALYFCASSVVGDTEAFFGQGTRLTVV.

This clonotype was observed a few times. The rearrangement links TRBV7-9 to TRBJ2-2, with 8 positions matching TRBD2. The germline V gene has CDR1 SEHNR and CDR2 FQNEAQ (reference sequence). The CDR3 has 15 amino acids. The junction had 1 base not matched to a gene; V was cut back by 3 bases and J by 1 base. The CDR3 nucleotides read TGTGCCAGCAGCTTCGCGGGAGGGAACACCGGGGAGCTGTTTTTT. It specifies CASSFAGGNTGELFF. Full variable domain (missing parts from reference TRBV7-9 and TRBJ2-2): DTGVSQNPRHKITKRGQNVTFRCDPISEHNRLYWYRQTLGQGPEFLTYFQNEAQLEKSRLLSDRFSAERPKGSFSTLEIQRTEQGDSAMYLCASSFAGGNTGELFFGEGSRLTVL.

This clonotype was observed a handful of times. With a far larger clone one base away, a read error is the likely cause. This chain connects TRBV7-2 to TRBJ2-5; D ambiguous. Trimming stripped 7 bases from V and 3 bases from J, with 6 bases between. This CDR3 is built from 11 residues. Germline assignment: CDR1 SGHTA and CDR2 FQGNSA. CDR3: CASNLEETQYF. The CDR3 DNA reads TGTGCCAGCAATTTAGAAGAGACCCAGTACTTC.

The chain employs TRBV12-3 or TRBV12-4 and TRBJ1-5; weak D call: TRBD1 (6 bases). The CDR3 consists of 16 residues. The V end was cut by 7 bases, the J end by 6 bases, with 22 bases between. CDR3: CASTSRGGLSGQPQHF. The CDR3 coding sequence is TGTGCCAGCACCTCACGAGGGGGGCTCTCGGGTCAGCCCCAGCATTTT.